This TCR beta chain comes out of a study of CD8 T cells in ankylosing spondylitis. Notes on the study in general: Past studies reported some motif variants in reactive arthritis synovial fluid and blood. Matched ankylosing spondylitis synovial fluid reportedly contained a significantly enriched population of disease-linked clones. The disease-linked clones had a CD8+ phenotype and low blood frequencies. Within ankylosing spondylitis blood, a TCR beta motif made up of eight highly homologous variants appeared to be characteristic.

This clonotype was recorded many times. Its antigen is unidentified. Quantitative 5'-RACE with molecular barcodes produced the TCR beta libraries. TCRdb re-called the 5' RACE reads through MiXCR, storing one row per CDR3 protein. The sample lists 200,000 to 250,000 distinct CDR3 sequences; just under 7.5% were seen once. V was shortened by 5 bases and J by 0 bases, with 14 bases between the two germline ends. This CDR3 spans 15 amino acids. Per the germline V gene, CDR1 is MNHEY and CDR2 is SMNVEV (reference sequence). Material for sequencing was blood, either unsorted or a sorted T cell fraction (not recorded which). The chain couples TRBV27 to TRBJ2-7, with D possibly being TRBD1 or TRBD2 (5 bases each). The clonotype comes from a male donor with ankylosing spondylitis. The CDR3 nucleotides are TGTGCCAGCAGTCATGGGACGGGGAGCTCCTACGAGCAGTACTTC. Translated, it gives CASSHGTGSSYEQYF.